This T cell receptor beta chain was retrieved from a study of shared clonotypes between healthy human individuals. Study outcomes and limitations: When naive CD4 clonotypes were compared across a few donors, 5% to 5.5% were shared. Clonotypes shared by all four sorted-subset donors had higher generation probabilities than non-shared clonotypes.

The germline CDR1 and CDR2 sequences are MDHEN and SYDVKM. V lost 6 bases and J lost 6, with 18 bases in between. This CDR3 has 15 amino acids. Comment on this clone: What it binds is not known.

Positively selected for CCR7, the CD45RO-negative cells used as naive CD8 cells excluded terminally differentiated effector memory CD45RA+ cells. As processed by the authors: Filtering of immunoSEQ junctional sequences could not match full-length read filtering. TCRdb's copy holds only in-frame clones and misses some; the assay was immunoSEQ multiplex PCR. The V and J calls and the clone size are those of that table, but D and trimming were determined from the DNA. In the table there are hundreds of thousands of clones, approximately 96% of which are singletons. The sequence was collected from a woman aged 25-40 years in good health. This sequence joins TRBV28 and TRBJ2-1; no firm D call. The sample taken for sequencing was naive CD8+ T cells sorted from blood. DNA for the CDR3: TGTGCCAGCAGACCGCGCCCTGATAGACTCAATGAGCAGTTCTTC. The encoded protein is CASRPRPDRLNEQFF.